This T cell receptor beta chain comes out of a study of early T cells in non-severe SARS-CoV-2 infection. Study overall: The input, bulk RNA from unsorted whole blood, was sequenced, and chains were unpaired.

The TCR library protocol attached unique molecular identifiers to the individual cDNA molecules. Each CDR3 protein is one row after TCRdb ran MiXCR on the 5' RACE reads. The repertoire has about 110,000 distinct CDR3 sequences, roughly 13% of them found once; the top ten carry approximately 3.5%. The ends were cut back, 2 bases at V and 0 bases at J, with 8 bases in the middle. This CDR3 region has 14 residues. Germline V gene lookup returns CDR1 MGHRA and CDR2 YSYEKL. The J gene is TRBJ2-7, the V gene TRBV4-1; D is ambiguous. This clonotype originated in an adult who was a healthcare worker with PCR-confirmed SARS-CoV-2 infection or an uninfected control (not recorded which). The source was whole blood, collected at baseline. Written as DNA, the CDR3 is TGCGCCAGCAGCCAACGAGACCTCTCCTACGAGCAGTACTTC. Translating gives CASSQRDLSYEQYF.